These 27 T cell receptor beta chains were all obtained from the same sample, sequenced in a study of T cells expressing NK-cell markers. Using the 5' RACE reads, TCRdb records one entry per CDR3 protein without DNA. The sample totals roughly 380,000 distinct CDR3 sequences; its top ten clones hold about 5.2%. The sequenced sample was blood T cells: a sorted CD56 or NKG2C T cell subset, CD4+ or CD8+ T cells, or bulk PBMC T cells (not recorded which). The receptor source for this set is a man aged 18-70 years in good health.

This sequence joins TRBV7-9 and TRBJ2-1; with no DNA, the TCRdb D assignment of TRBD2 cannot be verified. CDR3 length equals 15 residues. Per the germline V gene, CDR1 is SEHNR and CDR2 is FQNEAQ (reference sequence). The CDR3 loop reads CASSFTRLATNEQFF.

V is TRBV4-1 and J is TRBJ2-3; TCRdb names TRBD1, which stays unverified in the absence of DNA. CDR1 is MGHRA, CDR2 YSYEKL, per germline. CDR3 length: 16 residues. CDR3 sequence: CASSHVHRASTDTQYF.

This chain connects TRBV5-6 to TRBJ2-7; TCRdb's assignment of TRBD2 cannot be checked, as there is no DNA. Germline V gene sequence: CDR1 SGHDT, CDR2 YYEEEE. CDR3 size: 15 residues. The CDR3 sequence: CASKVWERGTYEQYF.

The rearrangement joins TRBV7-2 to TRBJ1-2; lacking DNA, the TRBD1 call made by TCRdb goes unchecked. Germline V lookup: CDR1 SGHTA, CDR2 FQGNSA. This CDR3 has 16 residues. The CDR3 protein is CASSLASFGTTYGYTF.

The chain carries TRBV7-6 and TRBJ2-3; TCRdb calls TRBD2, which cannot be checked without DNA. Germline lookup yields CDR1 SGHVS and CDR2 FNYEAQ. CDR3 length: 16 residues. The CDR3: CASSLVPGGSTDTQYF.

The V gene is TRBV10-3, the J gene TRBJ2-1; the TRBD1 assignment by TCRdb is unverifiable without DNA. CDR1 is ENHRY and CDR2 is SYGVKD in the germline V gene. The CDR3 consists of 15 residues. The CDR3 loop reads CAISDRDRGQNEQFF.

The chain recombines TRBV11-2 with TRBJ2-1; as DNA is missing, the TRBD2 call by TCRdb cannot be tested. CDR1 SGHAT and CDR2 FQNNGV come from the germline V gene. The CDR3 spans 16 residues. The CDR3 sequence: CASSMTRRASYNEQFF.

The CDR3 region is CSARSYVAGGLNEQFF. The chain combines TRBV20-1 with TRBJ2-1; lacking DNA, the TRBD2 call made by TCRdb goes unchecked. The CDR3 length is 16 residues. Germline values: CDR1 DFQATT, CDR2 SNEGSKA (reference sequence).

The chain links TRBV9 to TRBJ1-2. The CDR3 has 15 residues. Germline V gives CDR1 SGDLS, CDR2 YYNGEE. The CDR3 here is CASSVAPDAYYGYTF.

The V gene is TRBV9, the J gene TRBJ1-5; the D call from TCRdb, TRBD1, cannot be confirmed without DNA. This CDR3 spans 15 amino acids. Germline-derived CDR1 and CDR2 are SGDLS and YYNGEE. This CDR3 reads CASSITGQTNQPQHF. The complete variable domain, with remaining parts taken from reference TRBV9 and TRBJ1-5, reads DSGVTQTPKHLITATGQRVTLRCSPRSGDLSVYWYQQSLDQGLQFLIQYYNGEERAKGNILERFSAQQFPDLHSELNLSSLELGDSALYFCASSITGQTNQPQHFGDGTRLSIL.

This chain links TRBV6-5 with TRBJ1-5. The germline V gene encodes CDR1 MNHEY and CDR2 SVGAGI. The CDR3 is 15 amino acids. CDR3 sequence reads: CASSYKYGPNQPQHF.

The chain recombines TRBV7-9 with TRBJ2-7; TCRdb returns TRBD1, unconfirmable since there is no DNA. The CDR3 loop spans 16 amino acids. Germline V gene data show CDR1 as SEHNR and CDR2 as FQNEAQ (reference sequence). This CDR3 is CASSPTPRGPSYEQYF. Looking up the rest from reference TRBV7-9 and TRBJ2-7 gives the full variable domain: DTGVSQNPRHKITKRGQNVTFRCDPISEHNRLYWYRQTLGQGPEFLTYFQNEAQLEKSRLLSDRFSAERPKGSFSTLEIQRTEQGDSAMYLCASSPTPRGPSYEQYFGPGTRLTVT.

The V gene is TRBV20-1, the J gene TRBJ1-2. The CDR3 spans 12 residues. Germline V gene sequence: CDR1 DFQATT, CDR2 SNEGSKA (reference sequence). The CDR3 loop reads CSARVSGYGYTF.

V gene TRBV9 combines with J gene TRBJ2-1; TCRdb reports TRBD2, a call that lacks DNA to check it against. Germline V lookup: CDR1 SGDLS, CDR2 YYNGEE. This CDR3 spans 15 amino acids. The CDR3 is CASSVGLAGGYKQFF. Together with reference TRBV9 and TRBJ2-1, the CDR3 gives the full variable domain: DSGVTQTPKHLITATGQRVTLRCSPRSGDLSVYWYQQSLDQGLQFLIQYYNGEERAKGNILERFSAQQFPDLHSELNLSSLELGDSALYFCASSVGLAGGYKQFFGPGTRLTVL.

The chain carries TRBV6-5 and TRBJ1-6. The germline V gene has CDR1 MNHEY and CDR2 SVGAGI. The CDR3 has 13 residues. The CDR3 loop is CASSSAYNSPLHF.

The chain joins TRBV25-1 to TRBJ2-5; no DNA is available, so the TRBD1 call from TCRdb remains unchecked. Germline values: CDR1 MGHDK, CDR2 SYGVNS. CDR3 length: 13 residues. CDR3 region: CASSVVGVETQYF.

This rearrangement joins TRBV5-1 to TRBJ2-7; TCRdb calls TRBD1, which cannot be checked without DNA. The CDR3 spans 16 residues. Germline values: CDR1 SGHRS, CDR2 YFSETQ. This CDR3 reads CASSWTVRDSSYEQYF.

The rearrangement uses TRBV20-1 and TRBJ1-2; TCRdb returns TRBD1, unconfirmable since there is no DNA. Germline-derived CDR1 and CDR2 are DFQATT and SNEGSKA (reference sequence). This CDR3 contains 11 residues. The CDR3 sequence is CIGGDADGYTF.

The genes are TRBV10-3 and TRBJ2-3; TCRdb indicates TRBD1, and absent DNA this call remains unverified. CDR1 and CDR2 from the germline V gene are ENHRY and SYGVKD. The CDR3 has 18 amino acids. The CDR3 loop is CAISESRGTGGGTDTQYF.

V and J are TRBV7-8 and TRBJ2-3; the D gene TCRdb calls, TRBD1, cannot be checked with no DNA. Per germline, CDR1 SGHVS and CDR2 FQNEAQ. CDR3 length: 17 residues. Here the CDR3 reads CASSLDYSRGSTDTQYF.

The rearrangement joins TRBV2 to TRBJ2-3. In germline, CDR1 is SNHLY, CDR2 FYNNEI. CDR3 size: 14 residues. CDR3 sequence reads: CASSEGRGRDTQYF. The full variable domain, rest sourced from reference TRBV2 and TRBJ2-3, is EPEVTQTPSHQVTQMGQEVILRCVPISNHLYFYWYRQILGQKVEFLVSFYNNEISEKSEIFDDQFSVERPDGSNFTLKIRSTKLEDSAMYFCASSEGRGRDTQYFGPGTRLTVL.

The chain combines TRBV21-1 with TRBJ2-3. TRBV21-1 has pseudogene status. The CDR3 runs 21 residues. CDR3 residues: CASSKALANPSMKSSTDTQYF.

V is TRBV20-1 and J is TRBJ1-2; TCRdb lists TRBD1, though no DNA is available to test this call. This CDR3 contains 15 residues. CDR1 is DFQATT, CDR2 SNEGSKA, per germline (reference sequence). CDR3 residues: CSARGRGRGLDGYTF.

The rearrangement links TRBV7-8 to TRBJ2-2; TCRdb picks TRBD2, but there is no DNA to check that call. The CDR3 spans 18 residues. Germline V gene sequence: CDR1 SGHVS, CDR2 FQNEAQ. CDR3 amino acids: CASSSRALAGGLSGELFF.

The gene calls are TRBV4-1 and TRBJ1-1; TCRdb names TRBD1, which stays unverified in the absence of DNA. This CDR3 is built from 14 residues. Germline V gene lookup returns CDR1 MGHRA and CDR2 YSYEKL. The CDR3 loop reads CASSQVRGASEAFF.

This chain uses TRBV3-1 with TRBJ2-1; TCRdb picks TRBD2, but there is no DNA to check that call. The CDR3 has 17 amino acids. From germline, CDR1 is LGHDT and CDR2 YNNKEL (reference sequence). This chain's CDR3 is CASSSGLAGGPLNEQFF.

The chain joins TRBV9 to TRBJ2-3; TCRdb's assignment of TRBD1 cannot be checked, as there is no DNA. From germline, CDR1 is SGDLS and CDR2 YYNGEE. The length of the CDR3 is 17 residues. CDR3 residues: CASSTYGGGSSTDTQYF.